This T cell receptor beta chain came from a study of blood T cell repertoires in COVID-19. Whole-study context: The origin of the acute and convalescent COVID-19 samples was the United States, Italy and Spain. Sources were T cells, B-cell-depleted T cells, or PBMCs; the material itself was cDNA or gDNA.

TCRdb's table, derived via immunoSEQ multiplex PCR, lists solely in-frame clones and lacks some. The table lists about 280,000 clones, 85% of them singletons. The CDR3 contains 12 residues. Trimming cost V 4 bases and J 6 bases, with 13 bases left between them. Per germline, CDR1 SQVTM and CDR2 ANQGSEA. This receptor was obtained from a human donor in a cohort sampled during active COVID-19. The sample was peripheral blood. The V call is TRBV29-1, the J call TRBJ2-7, with a weak D call TRBD2 (6 bases). The CDR3 nucleotides read TGCAGCGTTGTGGAGGGTAGCCGCGAGCAGTACTTC. Its translation is CSVVEGSREQYF.